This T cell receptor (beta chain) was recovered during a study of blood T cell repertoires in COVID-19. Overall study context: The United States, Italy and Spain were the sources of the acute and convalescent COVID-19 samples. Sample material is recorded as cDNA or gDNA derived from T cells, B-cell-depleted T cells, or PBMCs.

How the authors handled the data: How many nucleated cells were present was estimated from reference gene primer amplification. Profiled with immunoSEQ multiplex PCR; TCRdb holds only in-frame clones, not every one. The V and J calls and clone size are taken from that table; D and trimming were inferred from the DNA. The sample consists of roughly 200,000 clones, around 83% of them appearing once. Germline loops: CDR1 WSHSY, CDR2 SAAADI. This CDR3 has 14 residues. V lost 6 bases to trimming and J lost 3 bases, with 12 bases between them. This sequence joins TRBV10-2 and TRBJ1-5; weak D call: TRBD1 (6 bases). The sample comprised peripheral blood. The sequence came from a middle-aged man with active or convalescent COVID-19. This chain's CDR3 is CASRADSNNQPQHF. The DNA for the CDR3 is TGCGCCAGCAGGGCGGACAGCAACAATCAGCCCCAGCATTTT.